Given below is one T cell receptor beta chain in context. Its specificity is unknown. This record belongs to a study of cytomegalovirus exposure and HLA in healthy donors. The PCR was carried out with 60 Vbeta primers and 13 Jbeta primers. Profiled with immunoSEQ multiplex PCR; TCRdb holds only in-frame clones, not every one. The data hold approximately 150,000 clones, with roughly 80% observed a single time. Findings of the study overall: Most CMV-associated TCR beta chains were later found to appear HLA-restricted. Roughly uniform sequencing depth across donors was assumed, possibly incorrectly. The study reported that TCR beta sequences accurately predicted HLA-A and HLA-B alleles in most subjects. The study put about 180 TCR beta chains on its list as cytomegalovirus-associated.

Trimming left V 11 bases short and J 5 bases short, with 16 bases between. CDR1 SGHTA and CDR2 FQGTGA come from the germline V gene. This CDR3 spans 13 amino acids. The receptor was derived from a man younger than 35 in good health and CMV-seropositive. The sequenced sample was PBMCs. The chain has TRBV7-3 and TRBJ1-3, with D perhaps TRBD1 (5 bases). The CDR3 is CALPAGERNTIYF. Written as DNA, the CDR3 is TGTGCCCTTCCGGCGGGGGAGCGAAACACCATATATTTT.